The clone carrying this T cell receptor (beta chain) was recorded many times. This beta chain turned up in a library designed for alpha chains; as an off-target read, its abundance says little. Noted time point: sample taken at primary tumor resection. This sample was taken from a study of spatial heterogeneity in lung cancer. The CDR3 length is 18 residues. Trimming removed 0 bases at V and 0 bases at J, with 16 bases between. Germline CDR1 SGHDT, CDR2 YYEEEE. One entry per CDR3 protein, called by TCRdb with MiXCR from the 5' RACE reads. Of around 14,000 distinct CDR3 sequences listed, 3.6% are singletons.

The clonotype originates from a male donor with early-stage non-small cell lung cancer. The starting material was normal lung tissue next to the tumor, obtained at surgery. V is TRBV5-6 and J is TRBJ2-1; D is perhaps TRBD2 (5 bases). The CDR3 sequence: CASSLALFTGSSYNEQFF. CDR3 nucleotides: TGTGCCAGCAGCTTGGCCTTATTTACGGGAAGCTCCTACAATGAGCAGTTCTTC.